A single sample gave rise to the 27 T cell receptor beta chains below, sequenced in a study of cytomegalovirus exposure and HLA in healthy donors. The table came from immunoSEQ multiplex PCR; TCRdb's copy has only in-frame clones and leaves some out. The sample has around 60,000 clones, about 95% seen once. Sequencing was performed on PBMCs. The receptors here all came from a woman between 18 and 29 years old in good health and CMV-seronegative.

The V call is TRBV18, the J call TRBJ2-1; weak D call: TRBD1 (6 bases). The CDR3 consists of 15 residues. V was pared by 3 bases and J by 1 base, with 10 bases between. Germline V lookup: CDR1 KGHSH, CDR2 LQKENI. The CDR3 region has the DNA TGTGCCAGCTCACCCCCGGGACATTCCTACAATGAGCAGTTCTTC. Protein sequence: CASSPPGHSYNEQFF.

Notes on this clone: Other nucleotide sequences in the sample specify the same CDR3. The CDR3 region is CASSPSGLAKNIQYF. CDR3 nucleotides: TGTGCCAGCTCACCATCAGGGCTAGCCAAAAACATTCAGTACTTC. The chain couples TRBV18 to TRBJ2-4, with D possibly TRBD1 on 5 matching bases. The CDR3 is made up of 15 amino acids. Germline CDR1 is KGHSH and CDR2 is LQKENI. The V gene lost 2 bases and the J gene lost 0 bases, with 8 bases spanning the gap. The complete variable domain, with remaining parts taken from reference TRBV18 and TRBJ2-4, reads NAGVMQNPRHLVRRRGQEARLRCSPMKGHSHVYWYRQLPEEGLKFMVYLQKENIIDESGMPKERFSAEFPKEGPSILRIQQVVRGDSAAYFCASSPSGLAKNIQYFGAGTRLSVL.

CDR3 sequence (DNA): TGTGCCAGCAGCTTGGTTAGCGGGGGTGGGGCAGATACGCAGTATTTT. Its protein product is CASSLVSGGGADTQYF. The gene calls are TRBV5-6 and TRBJ2-3; 9 bases agree with TRBD2. Germline CDR1 reads SGHDT; CDR2 reads YYEEEE. The trim removed 0 bases at V and 4 bases at J, leaving 6 bases unmatched. CDR3 length: 16 residues.

The chain uses TRBV20-1 and TRBJ1-2; D remains ambiguous. V lost 1 base and J lost 8, with 5 bases in between. The germline V gene has CDR1 DFQATT and CDR2 SNEGSKA (reference sequence). The CDR3 sequence is 10 residues long. The CDR3: CSARVGGYTF. The CDR3 nucleotides read TGCAGTGCTAGAGTTGGCGGCTACACCTTC.

The V and J genes are TRBV7-9 and TRBJ2-5; no firm D call. This CDR3 has 14 residues. Trimming removed 1 base at V and 0 bases at J, with 6 bases between. Germline V gene data show CDR1 as SEHNR and CDR2 as FQNEAQ (reference sequence). In nucleotides, the CDR3 is TGTGCCAGCAGCTTAGTTCGGTACCAAGAGACCCAGTACTTC. It translates to CASSLVRYQETQYF.

This chain links TRBV4-1 with TRBJ1-2; 8 bases map to TRBD1. The V gene's germline CDR1 is MGHRA and CDR2 YSYEKL. This CDR3 has 15 amino acids. Germline trimming cut 1 base from V and 4 bases from J; bases unmatched to any gene: 5. CDR3 nucleotides: TGCGCCAGCAGCCAAGGGACAGGGTTTGGCTATGGCTACACCTTC. Translating it yields CASSQGTGFGYGYTF.

The chain joins TRBV6-5 to TRBJ1-2; 7 nucleotides agree with TRBD1. This CDR3 region has 15 residues. CDR1 is MNHEY, CDR2 SVGAGI, per germline. J gave up 6 bases and V 5 bases, and 12 bases lay outside the gene matches. DNA for the CDR3: TGTGCCAGCAGTGCTTCCGGACAGGTCGGGAATGGCTACACCTTC. Translated: CASSASGQVGNGYTF.

This clone was detected only once. The rearrangement uses TRBV7-2 and TRBJ1-1; 8 bases fit TRBD1. Germline lookup yields CDR1 SGHTA and CDR2 FQGNSA. CDR3 size: 18 residues. Trimming took 2 bases from V and 8 from J; bases not matched to a gene: 19. The CDR3 coding sequence is TGTGCCAGCAGCTTACCCCCGGGGAGGGGGGACAGGAGCCTCGAAGCTTTCTTT. This sequence encodes CASSLPPGRGDRSLEAFF.

The gene calls are TRBV4-3 and TRBJ2-5; possible D gene TRBD2, 6 bases. The CDR3 has 15 residues. CDR1 is LGHNA and CDR2 is YSLEER in the germline V gene. Between the trimmed V and J ends, which lost 0 bases and 5 bases, there was a span of 13 bases. In DNA, the CDR3 is TGCGCCAGCAGCCAAGATTGGGGGGAATGGGAGACCCAGTACTTC. Translation: CASSQDWGEWETQYF.

V usage is TRBV19 and J usage is TRBJ1-5, with D uncertain. The germline V and J ends were trimmed by 7 bases and 16 bases, with 20 bases remaining between them. The CDR3 consists of 12 residues. The germline CDR1 and CDR2 sequences are LNHDA and SQIVND (reference sequence). For the CDR3, the DNA is TGTGCCAGTACCTCAGGAGGCGAACTTCAACATTTT. Protein sequence: CASTSGGELQHF.

About this clone: Other DNA sequences in the sample encode the same CDR3. The rearrangement uses TRBV12-1 and TRBJ2-2; no DNA check was done on the table's D call, TRBD2. TRBV12-1 is noted as a pseudogene. CDR3 size: 14 residues. The CDR3 reads CASSFRGGTGELFF. Here the CDR3 DNA reads TGTGCCAGCAGCTTTCGGGGGGGGACCGGGGAGTTGTTTTTT.

CDR3 loop: CASSEGTSGAPYEQYF. CDR3 bases: TGTGCCAGCAGTGAAGGGACTAGCGGGGCCCCCTACGAGCAGTACTTC. This chain connects TRBV6-1 to TRBJ2-7; 12 bases agree with TRBD2. There are 16 residues in the CDR3. The germline CDR1 and CDR2 sequences are MNHNS and SASEGT. The V and J ends lost 1 base and 2 bases, in that order; junction bases with no gene match: 3.

In its sample, this clone was seen once. Compared with germline, one end of the junction differs, possibly owing to a read error. The chain combines TRBV7-6 with TRBJ2-1; TRBD2 matches 12 bases. Germline lookup yields CDR1 SGHVS and CDR2 FNYEAQ. The CDR3 has 16 amino acids. The chain's CDR3 is CGSSTTGTSGFNEQFF. In nucleotides, the CDR3 is TGTGGCAGCAGCACTACCGGGACTAGCGGGTTTAATGAGCAGTTCTTC.

The chain carries TRBV27 and TRBJ2-7; D possibly corresponds to TRBD1 (6 bases). CDR1 MNHEY and CDR2 SMNVEV come from the germline V gene (reference sequence). V was trimmed by 5 bases and J by 2 bases, leaving 25 bases between them. This CDR3 region has 18 residues. The CDR3 loop reads CASSIQEWGPPFPYEQYF. CDR3 in DNA: TGTGCCAGCAGTATACAGGAATGGGGGCCCCCCTTCCCCTACGAGCAGTACTTC.

The chain links TRBV6-5 to TRBJ2-1; D may be TRBD1 (6 bases). V lost 6 bases, J lost 4 bases, and 13 bases lay in between. Looked up from germline, CDR1 is MNHEY and CDR2 is SVGAGI. This CDR3 has 14 residues. The CDR3 here is CASSTGTRYNEQFF. The CDR3 region has the DNA TGTGCCAGCAGCACCGGGACAAGGTACAATGAGCAGTTCTTC.

The rearrangement uses TRBV5-1 and TRBJ2-5, with a weak D call TRBD2 (6 bases). The CDR3 has 14 amino acids. The V and J ends lost 5 bases and 0 bases respectively, with 11 bases between them. The germline CDR1 and CDR2 sequences are SGHRS and YFSETQ. Written as DNA, the CDR3 is TGCGCCAGCAGACCCCCTAGCGACCAAGAGACCCAGTACTTC. Its protein product is CASRPPSDQETQYF.

J is TRBJ2-7 and V is TRBV20-1; 7 bases are a match to TRBD2. The CDR3 is made up of 11 amino acids. The V gene end was trimmed by 3 bases and the J gene end by 4 bases; junction bases not matched to a gene: 0. CDR1 and CDR2 (germline): DFQATT, SNEGSKA (reference sequence). The CDR3 reads CSARGGYEQYF. The CDR3, as DNA: TGCAGTGCTAGGGGGGGGTACGAGCAGTACTTC.

The rearrangement joins TRBV19 to TRBJ2-7; D unresolved. The CDR3 runs 14 residues. The V gene's germline CDR1 is LNHDA and CDR2 SQIVND (reference sequence). Trimming left V 1 base short and J 1 base short, with 8 bases between. The CDR3 bases are TGTGCCAGTAGTATAGGGCAGACATCCTACGAGCAGTACTTC. Translating gives CASSIGQTSYEQYF.

V and J are TRBV6-4 and TRBJ1-6, with 8 bases fitting TRBD1. This CDR3 has 13 amino acids. From germline, CDR1 is MRHNA and CDR2 SNTAGT. Losses at the gene ends were 0 bases for V and 14 bases for J; bases not matched to a gene: 3. CDR3 in amino acids: CASSDSQGQALHF. DNA of the CDR3: TGTGCCAGCAGTGACTCCCAGGGACAGGCCCTCCACTTT.

This clone occurred once. The genes are TRBV27 and TRBJ2-1, with D possibly matching TRBD1 (6 bases). V lost 7 bases and J 0 bases, leaving 16 bases between the germline ends. CDR3 size: 16 residues. Germline-derived CDR1 and CDR2 are MNHEY and SMNVEV (reference sequence). This CDR3 is CASTPGHMLSYNEQFF. As DNA, the CDR3 is TGTGCCAGCACCCCGGGACATATGCTCTCCTACAATGAGCAGTTCTTC.

CDR3 nucleotides: TGTGCCAGCAGCAGAGCTACCCGGGAGACCCAGTACTTC. As protein: CASSRATRETQYF. This chain uses TRBV11-1 with TRBJ2-5; D is unclear. The germline V gene encodes CDR1 SGHAT and CDR2 FQDESV (reference sequence). The CDR3 covers 13 residues. Trimming removed 5 bases at V and 5 bases at J, with 12 bases between. Full variable domain (remainder filled in from reference TRBV11-1 and TRBJ2-5): EAEVAQSPRYKITEKSQAVAFWCDPISGHATLYWYRQILGQGPELLVQFQDESVVDDSQLPKDRFSAERLKGVDSTLKIQPAELGDSAMYLCASSRATRETQYFGPGTRLLVL.

The chain joins TRBV6-6 to TRBJ2-5; 7 bases line up with TRBD2. Germline CDR1 MNHNY, CDR2 SVGAGI (reference sequence). Trimming at V came to 0 bases and at J to 5 bases, leaving 9 bases not matched to a gene. The length of the CDR3 is 16 residues. CDR3 in DNA: TGTGCCAGCAGTTACTCGGGCGGGAGCCCGGTGGAGACCCAGTACTTC. Translated: CASSYSGGSPVETQYF.

This clone was observed a single time. V usage is TRBV18 and J usage is TRBJ2-7, with D maybe TRBD1 (6 bases). The CDR3 spans 15 residues. V shed 3 bases and J shed 2 bases, with 14 bases lying between them. Germline V lookup: CDR1 KGHSH, CDR2 LQKENI. The chain's CDR3 is CASSPGRGDTYEQYF. For the CDR3, the DNA is TGTGCCAGCTCACCTGGGAGAGGGGACACCTACGAGCAGTACTTC.

The chain employs TRBV9 and TRBJ1-2; 7 bases are shared with TRBD1. This CDR3 region has 13 residues. Losses at the gene ends were 2 bases for V and 5 bases for J; bases not matched to a gene: 3. Germline lookup yields CDR1 SGDLS and CDR2 YYNGEE. CDR3 coding DNA: TGTGCCAGCAGCGTGTCGACAGGGTATGGCTACACCTTC. As protein: CASSVSTGYGYTF.

V and J are TRBV15 and TRBJ2-7; tentatively, D is TRBD1 (6 bases). Germline V CDR1 and CDR2: LNHNV, YYDKDF (reference sequence). Trimming removed 4 bases at V and 6 bases at J, with 10 bases between. This CDR3 has 12 residues. The CDR3 is CATSTGQREQYF. CDR3 bases: TGTGCCACCAGCACCGGACAGCGCGAGCAGTACTTC.

V and J are TRBV5-1 and TRBJ2-1, with 13 bases matching TRBD2. Germline-derived CDR1 and CDR2 are SGHRS and YFSETQ. With 4 bases clipped from V and 4 bases from J, the junction kept 5 bases outside the gene matches. This CDR3 spans 16 amino acids. The CDR3 spells CASSPGTSGNYNEQFF. The CDR3 coding sequence is TGCGCCAGCAGCCCGGGGACTAGCGGGAATTACAATGAGCAGTTCTTC.

This chain connects TRBV10-2 to TRBJ2-2; 10 positions match TRBD2. CDR1 is WSHSY, CDR2 SAAADI, per germline. There are 17 residues in the CDR3. With V trimmed by 5 bases and J by 0 bases, 6 bases remained unmatched. CDR3 DNA sequence: TGCGCCAGCAGTTCTAGCGGGGGCGCAACGAACACCGGGGAGCTGTTTTTT. Its translation: CASSSSGGATNTGELFF.